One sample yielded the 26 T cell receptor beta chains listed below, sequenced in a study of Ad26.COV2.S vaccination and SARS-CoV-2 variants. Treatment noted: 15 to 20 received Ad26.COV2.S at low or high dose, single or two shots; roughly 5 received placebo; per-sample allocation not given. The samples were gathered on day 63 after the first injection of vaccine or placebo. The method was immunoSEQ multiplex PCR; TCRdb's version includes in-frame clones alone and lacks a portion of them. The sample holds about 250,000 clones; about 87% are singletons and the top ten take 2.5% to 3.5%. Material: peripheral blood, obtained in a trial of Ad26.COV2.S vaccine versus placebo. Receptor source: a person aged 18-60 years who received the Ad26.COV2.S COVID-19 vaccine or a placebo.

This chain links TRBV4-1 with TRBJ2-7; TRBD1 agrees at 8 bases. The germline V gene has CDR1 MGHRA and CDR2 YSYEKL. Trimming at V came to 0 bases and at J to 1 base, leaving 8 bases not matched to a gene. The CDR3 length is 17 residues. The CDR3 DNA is TGCGCCAGCAGCCAAGATCTCTGGACAGGGATTTCCTACGAGCAGTACTTC. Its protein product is CASSQDLWTGISYEQYF.

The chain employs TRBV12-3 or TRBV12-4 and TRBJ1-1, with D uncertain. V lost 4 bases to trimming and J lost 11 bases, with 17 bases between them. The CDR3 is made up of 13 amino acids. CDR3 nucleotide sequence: TGTGCCAGCAGTTCCGACGAAAGGATGTGGGCTTTCTTT. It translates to CASSSDERMWAFF.

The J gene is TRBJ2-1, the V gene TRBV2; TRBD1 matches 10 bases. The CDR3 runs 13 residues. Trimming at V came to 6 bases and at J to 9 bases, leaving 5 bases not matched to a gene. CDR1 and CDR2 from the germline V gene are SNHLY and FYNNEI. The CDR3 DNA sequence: TGTGCCAGCAGCGGACAGGGGGTTATTGAGCAGTTCTTC. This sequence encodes CASSGQGVIEQFF.

CDR3 residues: CASSPLPVGNTGELFF. Written as DNA, the CDR3 is TGCGCCAGCAGCCCACTCCCGGTAGGAAACACCGGGGAGCTGTTTTTT. The chain uses TRBV5-1 and TRBJ2-2; D is uncertain. The CDR3 covers 16 residues. Germline V gene sequence: CDR1 SGHRS, CDR2 YFSETQ. Deletions cut 4 bases from V and 2 bases from J, with 15 bases between.

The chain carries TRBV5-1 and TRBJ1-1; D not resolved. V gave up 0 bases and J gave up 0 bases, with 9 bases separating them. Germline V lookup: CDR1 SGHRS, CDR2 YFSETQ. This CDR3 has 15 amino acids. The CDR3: CASSLDEGVNTEAFF. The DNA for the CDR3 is TGCGCCAGCAGCTTGGACGAAGGCGTGAACACTGAAGCTTTCTTT. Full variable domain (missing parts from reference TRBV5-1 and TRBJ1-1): KAGVTQTPRYLIKTRGQQVTLSCSPISGHRSVSWYQQTPGQGLQFLFEYFSETQRNKGNFPGRFSGRQFSNSRSEMNVSTLELGDSALYLCASSLDEGVNTEAFFGQGTRLTVV.

The CDR3 DNA sequence: TGTGCCAGCCAAGAGCGGGAGGGAGGAGATACGCAGTATTTT. Amino acids: CASQEREGGDTQYF. This chain uses TRBV6-4 with TRBJ2-3; TRBD2 matches 10 bases. The V segment lost 8 bases and the J segment 5 bases; nucleotides outside the gene matches: 7. Germline values: CDR1 MRHNA, CDR2 SNTAGT. The CDR3 extends over 14 amino acids.

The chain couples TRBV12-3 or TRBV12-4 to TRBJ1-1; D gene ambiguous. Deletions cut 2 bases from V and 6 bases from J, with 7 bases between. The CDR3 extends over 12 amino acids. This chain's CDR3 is CASSLRDPEAFF. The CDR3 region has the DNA TGTGCCAGCAGTTTACGGGATCCTGAAGCTTTCTTT.

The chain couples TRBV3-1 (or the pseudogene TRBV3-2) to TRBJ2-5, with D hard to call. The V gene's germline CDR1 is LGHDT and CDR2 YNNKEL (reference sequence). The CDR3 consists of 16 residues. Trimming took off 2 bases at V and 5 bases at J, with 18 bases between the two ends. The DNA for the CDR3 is TGTGCCAGCAGCCAAATGGACCCTACCAGACGGGAGACCCAGTACTTC. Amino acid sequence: CASSQMDPTRRETQYF.

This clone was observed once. The CDR3: CASSPRQGKNTEAFF. The CDR3 region has the DNA TGTGCCAGCAGCCCTAGACAGGGAAAGAACACTGAAGCTTTCTTT. The gene calls are TRBV7-9 and TRBJ1-1; 7 bases match TRBD1. V lost 5 bases, J lost 1 base, and 7 bases stayed unmatched. CDR3 length: 15 residues. CDR1 and CDR2 from the germline V gene are SEHNR and FQNEAQ (reference sequence).

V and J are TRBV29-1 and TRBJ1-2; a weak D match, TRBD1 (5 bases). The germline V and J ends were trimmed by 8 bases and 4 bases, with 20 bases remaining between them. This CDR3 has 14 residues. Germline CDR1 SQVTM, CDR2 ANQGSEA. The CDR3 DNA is TGCAGCACGCAGACCGGGACGGAGGTCTATGGCTACACCTTC. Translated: CSTQTGTEVYGYTF.

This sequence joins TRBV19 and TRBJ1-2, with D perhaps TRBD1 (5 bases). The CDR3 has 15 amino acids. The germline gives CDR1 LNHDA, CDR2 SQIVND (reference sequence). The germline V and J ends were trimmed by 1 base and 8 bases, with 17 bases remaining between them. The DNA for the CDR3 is TGTGCCAGTAGTATAGGCTGGGACGGGTACAACGGCTACACCTTC. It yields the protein CASSIGWDGYNGYTF.

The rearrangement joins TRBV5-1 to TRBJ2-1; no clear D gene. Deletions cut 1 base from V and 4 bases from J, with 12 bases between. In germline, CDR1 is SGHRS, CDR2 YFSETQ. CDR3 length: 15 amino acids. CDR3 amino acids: CASSLQSGQYNEQFF. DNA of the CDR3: TGCGCCAGCAGCTTGCAGTCGGGTCAGTACAATGAGCAGTTCTTC.

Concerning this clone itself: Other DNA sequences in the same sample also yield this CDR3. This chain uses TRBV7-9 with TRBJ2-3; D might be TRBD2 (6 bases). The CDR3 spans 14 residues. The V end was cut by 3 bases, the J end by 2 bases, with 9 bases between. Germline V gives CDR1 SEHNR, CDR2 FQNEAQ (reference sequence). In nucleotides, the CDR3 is TGTGCCAGCAGCTTGGGACTTTCCACAGATACGCAGTATTTT. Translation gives CASSLGLSTDTQYF.

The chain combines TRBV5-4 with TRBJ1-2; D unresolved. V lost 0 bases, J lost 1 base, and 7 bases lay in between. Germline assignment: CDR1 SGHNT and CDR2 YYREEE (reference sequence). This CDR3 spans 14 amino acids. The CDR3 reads CASSLAGLNYGYTF. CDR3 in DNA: TGTGCCAGCAGCTTGGCCGGACTTAACTATGGCTACACCTTC.

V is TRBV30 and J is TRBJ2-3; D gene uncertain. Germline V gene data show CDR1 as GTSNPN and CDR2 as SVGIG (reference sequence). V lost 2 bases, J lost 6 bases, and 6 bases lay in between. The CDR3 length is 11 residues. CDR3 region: CAWSSQDTQYF. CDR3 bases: TGTGCCTGGAGTTCTCAGGATACGCAGTATTTT.

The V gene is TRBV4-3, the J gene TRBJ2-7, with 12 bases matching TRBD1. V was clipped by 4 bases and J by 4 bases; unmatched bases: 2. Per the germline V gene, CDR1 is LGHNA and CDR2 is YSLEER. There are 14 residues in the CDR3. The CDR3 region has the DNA TGCGCCAGCAGCCCGGGACAGGGGGCTTACGAGCAGTACTTC. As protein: CASSPGQGAYEQYF.

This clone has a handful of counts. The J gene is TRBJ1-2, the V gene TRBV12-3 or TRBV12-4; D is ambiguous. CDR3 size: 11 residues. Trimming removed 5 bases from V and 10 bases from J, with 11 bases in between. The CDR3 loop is CASSPRDDYTF. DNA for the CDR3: TGTGCCAGCAGTCCCCGCGATGACTACACCTTC.

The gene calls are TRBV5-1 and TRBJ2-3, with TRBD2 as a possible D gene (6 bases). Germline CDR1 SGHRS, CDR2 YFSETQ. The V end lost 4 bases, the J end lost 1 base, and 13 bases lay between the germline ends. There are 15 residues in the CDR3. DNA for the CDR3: TGCGCCAGCAGCCCTGGCCCGGGGGGCACAGATACGCAGTATTTT. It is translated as CASSPGPGGTDTQYF.

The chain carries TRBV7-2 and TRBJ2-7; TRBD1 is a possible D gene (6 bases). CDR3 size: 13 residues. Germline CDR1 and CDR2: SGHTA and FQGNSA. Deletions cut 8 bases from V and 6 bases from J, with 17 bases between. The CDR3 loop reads CASQPRWGPEQYF. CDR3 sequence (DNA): TGTGCCAGCCAGCCTCGGTGGGGGCCCGAGCAGTACTTC.

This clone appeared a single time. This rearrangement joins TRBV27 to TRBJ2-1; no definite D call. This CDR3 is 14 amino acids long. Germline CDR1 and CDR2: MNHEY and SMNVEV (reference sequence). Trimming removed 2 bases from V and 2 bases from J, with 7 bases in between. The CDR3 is CASSLGGTYNEQFF. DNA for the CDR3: TGTGCCAGCAGTTTAGGCGGCACCTACAATGAGCAGTTCTTC.

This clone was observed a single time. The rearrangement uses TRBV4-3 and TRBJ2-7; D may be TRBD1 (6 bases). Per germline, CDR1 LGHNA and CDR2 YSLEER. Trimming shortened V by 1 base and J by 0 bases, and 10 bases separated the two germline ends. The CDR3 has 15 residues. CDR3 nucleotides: TGCGCCAGCAGCCAAGTAATGGACAGCTCCTACGAGCAGTACTTC. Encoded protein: CASSQVMDSSYEQYF.

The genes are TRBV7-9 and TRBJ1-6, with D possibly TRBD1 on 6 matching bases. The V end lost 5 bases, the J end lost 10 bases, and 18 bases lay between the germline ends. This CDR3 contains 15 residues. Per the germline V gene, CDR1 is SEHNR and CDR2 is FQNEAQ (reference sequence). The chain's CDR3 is CASSPEVNRVSPLHF. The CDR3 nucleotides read TGTGCCAGCAGCCCAGAAGTAAACAGGGTCTCACCCCTCCACTTT.

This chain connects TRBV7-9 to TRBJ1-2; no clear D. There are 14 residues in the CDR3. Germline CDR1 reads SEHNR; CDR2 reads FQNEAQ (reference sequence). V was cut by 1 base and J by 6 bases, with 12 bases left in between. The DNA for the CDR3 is TGTGCCAGCAGCTTAGATCTATGGGGTAATGGCTACACCTTC. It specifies CASSLDLWGNGYTF.

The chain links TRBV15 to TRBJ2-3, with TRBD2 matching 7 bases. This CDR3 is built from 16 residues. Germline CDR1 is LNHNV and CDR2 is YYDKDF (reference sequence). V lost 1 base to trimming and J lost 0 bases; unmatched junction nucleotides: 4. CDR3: CATSRGLAESTDTQYF. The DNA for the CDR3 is TGTGCCACCAGCAGAGGGCTAGCGGAAAGCACAGATACGCAGTATTTT.

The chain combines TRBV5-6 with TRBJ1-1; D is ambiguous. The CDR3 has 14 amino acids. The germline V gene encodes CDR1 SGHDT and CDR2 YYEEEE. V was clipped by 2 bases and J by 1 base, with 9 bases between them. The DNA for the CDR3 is TGTGCCAGCAGCTTCTGGTCGGGGAACACTGAAGCTTTCTTT. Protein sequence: CASSFWSGNTEAFF.

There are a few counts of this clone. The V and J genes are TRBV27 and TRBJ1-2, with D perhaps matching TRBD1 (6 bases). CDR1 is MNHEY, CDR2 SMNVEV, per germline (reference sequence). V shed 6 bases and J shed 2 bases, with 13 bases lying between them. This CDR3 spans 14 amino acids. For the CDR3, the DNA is TGTGCCAGCAGGTTGAATACAGGGAACTATGGCTACACCTTC. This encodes CASRLNTGNYGYTF.